This TCR beta chain was identified in a study of cytomegalovirus exposure and HLA in healthy donors. Study background: An earlier analysis found some 100 million unique TCR beta sequences from about 190 million T cells. Study-wide findings and caveats: Analyzed later, most CMV-associated TCR beta chains appeared HLA-restricted. Apart from CMV serostatus, no immune exposure information was available.

V was clipped by 2 bases and J by 1 base, with 7 bases between them. This CDR3 contains 14 residues. The germline CDR1 and CDR2 sequences are MNHEY and SVGAGI. The PCR employed 60 Vbeta primers together with 13 Jbeta primers. Repertoires were generated with immunoSEQ multiplex PCR, while TCRdb's copy carries only in-frame clones and drops some. The table includes around 110,000 clones, about 69% detected once. Note on this clone: Its specificity is not known.

All donors participated as healthy donors of bone marrow. The chain joins TRBV6-5 to TRBJ2-3; perhaps TRBD2 as D (5 bases). The sequenced sample was PBMCs. This receptor was taken from a woman younger than 30 in good health and CMV-seronegative. The CDR3 region has the DNA TGTGCCAGCAGTTACGGGCGGGGCACAGATACGCAGTATTTT. Its protein is CASSYGRGTDTQYF.